These 21 T cell receptor beta chains share one sample of origin, sequenced in a study of molecular identifiers for immune sequencing clone quantification. MiXCR, applied by TCRdb to the PCR reads, yields one record per CDR3 protein. The data show fewer than 45,000 distinct CDR3 sequences, with approximately 25% seen just once and around 0.97% held by the top ten. Sample: naive CD8+ T cells from blood, with Jurkat cell RNA spiked in. Subset denoted: FACS-sorted CD8+CD4-CCR7+CD45RA+ naive T cells. These receptors were taken from a human donor in good health. Some libraries in this study had Jurkat cell RNA spiked in.

This clonotype has a count of ten or more. The CDR3 nucleotides read TGTGCCAGCAGTTGGGTAGCAGATTACCAAGAGACCCAGTACTTC. Encoded protein: CASSWVADYQETQYF. The gene calls are TRBV6-6 and TRBJ2-5; no clear D. V shed 4 bases and J shed 0 bases, with 12 bases lying between them. The CDR3 length is 15 residues. The germline V gene encodes CDR1 MNHNY and CDR2 SVGAGI (reference sequence).

Note on this clonotype: It may be a read error: a sequence one base away is much more abundant. The chain has TRBV4-3 and TRBJ2-3; possibly TRBD1 or TRBD2 for D (8 bases each). The CDR3 is 14 amino acids. V dropped 3 bases and J dropped 13 bases, with 20 bases sitting between them. Germline V CDR1 and CDR2: LGHNA, YSLEER. CDR3 sequence (DNA): TGCGCCAGCAGCCAGGGACTAGTGGGGGGACAGGAGTATTTT. Its protein product is CASSQGLVGGQEYF.

This clonotype was observed a few times. Given a much more abundant clone one base away, this may be a read error. The V call is TRBV5-4, the J call TRBJ2-7; tentative D call: TRBD2 (6 bases). CDR3 length: 15 amino acids. V was shortened by 4 bases and J by 2 bases, with 16 bases between the two germline ends. Germline V CDR1 and CDR2: SGHNT, YYREEE (reference sequence). The chain's CDR3 is CASSLSGWAAYEQYF. The DNA of the CDR3 is TGTGCCAGCAGCCTGAGCGGGTGGGCGGCCTACGAGCAGTACTTC.

This clonotype was seen many times. This sequence joins TRBV7-9 and TRBJ2-3; no firm D call. Germline lookup yields CDR1 SEHNR and CDR2 FQNEAQ (reference sequence). Trimming left V 5 bases short and J 1 base short, with 16 bases between. The CDR3 is 16 residues long. CDR3 sequence reads: CASSPLTSARTDTQYF. CDR3 nucleotides: TGTGCCAGCAGCCCCCTTACCAGCGCACGCACAGATACGCAGTATTTT.

This clonotype appeared many times. This chain uses TRBV30 with TRBJ1-1; D gene uncertain. Germline CDR1 is GTSNPN and CDR2 is SVGIG (reference sequence). V was pared by 0 bases and J by 6 bases, with 8 bases between. This CDR3 comprises 12 residues. This chain's CDR3 is CAWSVQFPEAFF. CDR3 bases: TGTGCCTGGAGTGTCCAATTTCCTGAAGCTTTCTTT. The complete variable domain, with remaining parts taken from reference TRBV30 and TRBJ1-1, reads SQTIHQWPATLVQPVGSPLSLECTVEGTSNPNLYWYRQAAGRGLQLLFYSVGIGQISSEVPQNLSASRPQDRQFILSSKKLLLSDSGFYLCAWSVQFPEAFFGQGTRLTVV.

This clonotype appeared a few times. A much larger clone differs by one base, so this may be a read error. The chain carries TRBV7-8 and TRBJ2-1; D may correspond to TRBD1 or TRBD2 (5 bases each). Germline values: CDR1 SGHVS, CDR2 FQNEAQ. The CDR3 is 17 residues long. The DNA of the CDR3 is TGTGCCGGCAGCTCAGATCGGGGCAGGGTCCGGATCGATGAGCAGTTCTTC. It is translated as CAGSSDRGRVRIDEQFF.

The table lists this clonotype with many counts. The rearrangement uses TRBV11-2 and TRBJ2-1, with a possible D match to TRBD2 (6 bases). The CDR3 contains 12 residues. The V and J ends lost 4 bases and 9 bases respectively, with 10 bases between them. Germline V gene sequence: CDR1 SGHAT, CDR2 FQNNGV. This CDR3 reads CASSSISGEQFF. The CDR3 nucleotides read TGTGCCAGCAGCTCCATTAGCGGTGAGCAGTTCTTC.

The chain is built from TRBV4-1 and TRBJ1-2; TRBD1 might be the D (5 bases). This CDR3 is built from 17 residues. Germline values: CDR1 MGHRA, CDR2 YSYEKL. The V gene lost 4 bases and the J gene lost 4 bases, with 22 bases spanning the gap. CDR3 nucleotide sequence: TGCGCCAGCAGCCCACGAACCTTCGAGACAGAGAGCTATGGCTACACCTTC. It codes for CASSPRTFETESYGYTF.

Note on this clonotype: This may stem from a read error, because a much larger clone lies one nucleotide away. The chain employs TRBV20-1 and TRBJ2-3, with 8 nucleotides matching TRBD2. Trimming cost V 3 bases and J 6 bases; bases outside gene matches: 20. CDR1 DFQATT and CDR2 SNEGSKA come from the germline V gene (reference sequence). This CDR3 has 18 residues. The CDR3 here is CSASSPLTGGPVWDTQYF. The CDR3 DNA reads as TGCAGTGCTAGCTCCCCGTTAACGGGGGGGCCTGTCTGGGATACGCAGTATTTT.

This clonotype was counted at least ten times. The chain is built from TRBV27 and TRBJ2-7; 9 positions agree with TRBD2. The V gene end was trimmed by 4 bases and the J gene end by 3 bases; junction bases not matched to a gene: 4. Germline CDR1 MNHEY, CDR2 SMNVEV (reference sequence). This CDR3 has 14 amino acids. CDR3 sequence reads: CASSWASGNYEQYF. CDR3 coding DNA: TGTGCCAGCAGTTGGGCTAGCGGGAACTACGAGCAGTACTTC.

This clonotype was seen at least ten times. The chain uses TRBV7-8 and TRBJ2-2; TRBD1 aligns across 9 bases. The germline V gene encodes CDR1 SGHVS and CDR2 FQNEAQ. This CDR3 contains 17 residues. With 6 bases clipped from V and 2 bases from J, the junction kept 10 bases outside the gene matches. The CDR3 sequence is CASSTPGDRVNTGELFF. Here the CDR3 DNA reads TGTGCCAGCAGTACACCCGGGGACAGGGTAAACACCGGGGAGCTGTTTTTT.

A few counts support this clonotype. The chain employs TRBV4-3 and TRBJ1-5; the D gene is possibly TRBD1 (6 bases). Germline assignment: CDR1 LGHNA and CDR2 YSLEER. The CDR3 sequence is 16 residues long. V lost 0 bases to trimming and J lost 5 bases, with 14 bases between them. CDR3 DNA sequence: TGCGCCAGCAGCCAAGATTTTGCCGGGGGCCATCAGCCCCAGCATTTT. Translating it yields CASSQDFAGGHQPQHF.

The chain links TRBV20-1 to TRBJ2-1, with 11 bases lining up with TRBD2. CDR1 is DFQATT and CDR2 is SNEGSKA in the germline V gene (reference sequence). The CDR3 runs 17 residues. V lost 0 bases and J lost 1; bases outside the gene matches: 5. The CDR3 protein is CSARDLAGGSSYNEQFF. The CDR3 nucleotides are TGCAGTGCTAGAGATTTAGCGGGAGGGTCGTCCTACAATGAGCAGTTCTTC.

As to this clonotype: A much bigger clone sits one base away, suggesting this may be a read error. The rearrangement uses TRBV4-3 and TRBJ2-5; D gene ambiguous. The CDR3 consists of 15 residues. Germline V CDR1 and CDR2: LGHNA, YSLEER. The CDR3 spells CASSQVLVGEETQHF. The DNA of the CDR3 is TGCGCCAGCAGCCAAGTCCTTGTTGGGGAAGAGACCCAGCACTTC.

This clonotype was picked up many times. The chain recombines TRBV19 with TRBJ2-1, with D perhaps assigned TRBD1 or TRBD2 (5 bases each). The CDR3 sequence is 15 residues long. Trimming took off 3 bases at V and 7 bases at J, with 16 bases between the two ends. The germline V gene encodes CDR1 LNHDA and CDR2 SQIVND (reference sequence). The CDR3 loop is CASSINGAHPNEQFF. Here the CDR3 DNA reads TGTGCCAGTAGTATCAACGGGGCCCATCCTAATGAGCAGTTCTTC.

Regarding this clonotype: A read error may account for a junction end that differs from germline. The V call is TRBV27, the J call TRBJ2-7, with D perhaps matching TRBD1 or TRBD2 (6 bases each). This CDR3 contains 15 residues. In germline, CDR1 is MNHEY, CDR2 SMNVEV (reference sequence). CDR3 loop: CTSSLWAGEAYEQYF. CDR3 bases: TGTACCAGCAGTTTATGGGCAGGGGAGGCCTACGAGCAGTACTTC.

In its sample, this clonotype was seen many times. The chain links TRBV29-1 to TRBJ2-5; 9 nucleotides line up with TRBD1. The junction had 13 bases not matched to a gene; V was cut back by 6 bases and J by 5 bases. CDR3 length: 15 amino acids. In germline, CDR1 is SQVTM, CDR2 ANQGSEA. The CDR3 protein is CSVALTGGAGETQYF. CDR3 nucleotides: TGCAGCGTGGCGCTCACAGGGGGCGCGGGGGAGACCCAGTACTTC.

In its sample, this clonotype was seen many times. The rearrangement links TRBV7-9 to TRBJ1-1; D is uncertain. Germline assignment: CDR1 SEHNR and CDR2 FQNEAQ (reference sequence). Trimming cost V 5 bases and J 2 bases, with 15 bases left between them. There are 15 residues in the CDR3. CDR3 sequence reads: CASSLRDGLNTEAFF. CDR3 sequence (DNA): TGTGCCAGCAGCCTCAGAGACGGCCTAAACACTGAAGCTTTCTTT.

Notes on this clonotype: One end of the junction varies from germline; a read error may be responsible. This sequence joins TRBV6-2 or TRBV6-3 and TRBJ1-5; D gene uncertain. CDR1 is MNHEY, CDR2 SVGEGT, per germline. The CDR3 has 14 residues. CDR3: CASSWPVSNPPQHF. The CDR3 nucleotides read TGTGCCAGCAGTTGGCCCGTTAGCAATCCGCCCCAGCATTTT.

This clonotype was detected many times. The gene calls are TRBV7-2 and TRBJ2-5, with D maybe TRBD2 (5 bases). Germline values: CDR1 SGHTA, CDR2 FQGNSA. The length of the CDR3 is 13 residues. Trimming pared 3 bases from V and 3 bases from J, leaving 8 bases between. The DNA for the CDR3 is TGTGCCAGCAGCTTCGGGAATAAAGAGACCCAGTACTTC. This sequence encodes CASSFGNKETQYF.

Details on this clonotype: One base away lies a much larger clone, so this may be a sequencing read error. The chain is built from TRBV29-1 and TRBJ2-7; D uncertain. Trimming removed 1 base at V and 6 bases at J, with 4 bases between. This CDR3 comprises 10 residues. Per the germline V gene, CDR1 is SQVTM and CDR2 is ANQGSEA. CDR3 DNA sequence: TGCAGCGTTGAAGCTCCCGAGCAGTACTTC. It translates to CSVEAPEQYF.